Below, 19 T cell receptor beta chains from the same sample are listed, as sequenced in a study of shared clonotypes between healthy human individuals. Clones were read by immunoSEQ multiplex PCR, and TCRdb kept only the in-frame ones, dropping some. Among over a million clones, more than 75% were seen once, and the ten largest hold around 0.61%. Material for sequencing was memory CD4+ T cells from PBMCs. As to subset: CD45RA-negative fraction. These receptors all stem from a young man in good health. Some clones in this sample may be carry-over from other donors' samples.

The rearrangement joins TRBV5-1 to TRBJ2-7; the D gene is possibly TRBD1 (6 bases). Looked up from germline, CDR1 is SGHRS and CDR2 is YFSETQ. The CDR3 consists of 14 residues. V lost 4 bases, J lost 1 base, and 12 bases lay in between. CDR3 sequence (DNA): TGCGCCAGCAGCATCCGGGACAAGTCCTACGAGCAGTACTTC. Translation gives CASSIRDKSYEQYF. The full variable domain, with the rest looked up from reference TRBV5-1 and TRBJ2-7, is KAGVTQTPRYLIKTRGQQVTLSCSPISGHRSVSWYQQTPGQGLQFLFEYFSETQRNKGNFPGRFSGRQFSNSRSEMNVSTLELGDSALYLCASSIRDKSYEQYFGPGTRLTVT.

Regarding this clone: A single base separates this from a much larger clone, so it may be a read error. The chain has TRBV2 and TRBJ1-5, with TRBD1 matching 8 bases. The CDR3 length is 13 residues. Germline V CDR1 and CDR2: SNHLY, FYNNEI. CDR3 DNA sequence: TGTGCCAGCGGTGAGGGACAGGATCAGCCCCAGCATTTT. Its protein is CASGEGQDQPQHF. The variable domain in full, completed from reference TRBV2 and TRBJ1-5, reads EPEVTQTPSHQVTQMGQEVILRCVPISNHLYFYWYRQILGQKVEFLVSFYNNEISEKSEIFDDQFSVERPDGSNFTLKIRSTKLEDSAMYFCASGEGQDQPQHFGDGTRLSIL.

This clone was seen only once. The V call is TRBV25-1, the J call TRBJ2-1; D remains unclear. Trimming left V 4 bases short and J 8 bases short, with 6 bases between. The CDR3 sequence is 11 residues long. Germline V gene data show CDR1 as MGHDK and CDR2 as SYGVNS. For the CDR3, the DNA is TGTGCCAGCAGTGCCCAGTATGAGCAGTTCTTC. Its protein is CASSAQYEQFF.

The chain is built from TRBV5-1 and TRBJ1-4; 7 nucleotides agree with TRBD1. Germline assignment: CDR1 SGHRS and CDR2 YFSETQ. This CDR3 comprises 15 residues. The ends lost 4 bases at V and 0 bases at J; junction bases unmatched: 3. The CDR3: CASSAGQATNEKLFF. CDR3 DNA: TGCGCCAGCAGCGCCGGACAGGCAACTAATGAAAAACTGTTTTTT.

This chain uses TRBV30 with TRBJ1-3; D is possibly TRBD1 (6 bases). The germline V and J ends were trimmed by 3 bases and 4 bases, with 16 bases remaining between them. The CDR3 consists of 15 residues. CDR1 is GTSNPN, CDR2 SVGIG, per germline (reference sequence). CDR3 protein: CAWSRAGALGNTIYF. CDR3 nucleotides: TGTGCCTGGAGCCGCGCAGGGGCGTTGGGAAACACCATATATTTT.

The J gene is TRBJ2-1, the V gene TRBV5-1; TRBD1 matches at 10 bases. The CDR3 is 15 amino acids. Germline CDR1 reads SGHRS; CDR2 reads YFSETQ. Trimming removed 3 bases from V and 3 bases from J; junction bases left unmatched: 3. DNA of the CDR3: TGCGCCAGCAGCTCCGGGACAGGGGTCTACAATGAGCAGTTCTTC. This sequence encodes CASSSGTGVYNEQFF. Based on the CDR3 plus reference TRBV5-1 and TRBJ2-1, the full variable domain is KAGVTQTPRYLIKTRGQQVTLSCSPISGHRSVSWYQQTPGQGLQFLFEYFSETQRNKGNFPGRFSGRQFSNSRSEMNVSTLELGDSALYLCASSSGTGVYNEQFFGPGTRLTVL.

Here the CDR3 DNA reads TGTGCCTGGAGGCGGGTGGGTCGGAACACTGAAGCTTTCTTT. Its translation: CAWRRVGRNTEAFF. The V call is TRBV30, the J call TRBJ1-1; no firm D call. The ends were cut back, 3 bases at V and 1 base at J, with 12 bases in the middle. Germline assignment: CDR1 GTSNPN and CDR2 SVGIG (reference sequence). The CDR3 spans 14 residues.

This chain connects TRBV2 to TRBJ1-4; 9 nucleotides agree with TRBD1. The germline V gene has CDR1 SNHLY and CDR2 FYNNEI. This CDR3 has 15 residues. The trim removed 6 bases at V and 3 bases at J, leaving 5 bases unmatched. The CDR3 DNA sequence: TGTGCCAGCAGAGGGACAGGGCTGGCTAATGAAAAACTGTTTTTT. This codes for CASRGTGLANEKLFF.

This chain joins TRBV28 and TRBJ2-3; D remains unclear. V lost 6 bases and J lost 4, with 14 bases in between. This CDR3 spans 14 amino acids. The germline gives CDR1 MDHEN, CDR2 SYDVKM. CDR3 sequence (DNA): TGTGCCAGCAGCGACGGGCGGAGTCCAGATACGCAGTATTTT. Residues: CASSDGRSPDTQYF.

On this clone: This probably arose from a read error, given a far larger clone one base away. This chain links TRBV10-3 with TRBJ2-5; D is unresolved. Judging by the DNA end, TRBJ2-7 fits better; the J call may be wrong. Germline loops: CDR1 ENHRY, CDR2 SYGVKD. The CDR3 covers 12 residues. DNA for the CDR3: TGTGCCATCAAGGGCACATACTACGAGCAGTACTTC. This encodes CAIKGTYYEQYF.

The rearrangement uses TRBV5-1 and TRBJ2-5, with TRBD2 identical over 10 bases. The DNA end is a closer match to TRBJ2-7, so the J assignment may be wrong. In germline, CDR1 is SGHRS, CDR2 YFSETQ. The CDR3 consists of 14 residues. CDR3 amino acids: CASRLAGSSYEQYF. CDR3 in DNA: TGCGCCAGCAGACTAGCGGGGAGCTCCTACGAGCAGTACTTC.

The table lists this clone with a count of one. A much larger clone sits a single nucleotide away, making a read error possible. The same CDR3 arises from other DNA sequences in this sample as well. V is TRBV28 and J is TRBJ1-2; possibly TRBD1 for D (5 bases). CDR3 size: 14 residues. Trimming took 2 bases from V and 0 from J, leaving 7 bases between them. Looked up from germline, CDR1 is MDHEN and CDR2 is SYDVKM. The CDR3 here is CASSLEGPNYGYTF. CDR3 bases: TGTGCCAGCAGTTTAGAGGGGCCTAACTATGGCTACACCTTC.

The gene calls are TRBV5-1 and TRBJ1-3; 7 nucleotides match TRBD1. V shed 4 bases, J shed 2 bases, and the junction held 6 bases outside the gene matches. The length of the CDR3 is 15 residues. Germline CDR1 reads SGHRS; CDR2 reads YFSETQ. CDR3 loop: CASSTGDRAGNTIYF. CDR3 nucleotides: TGCGCCAGCAGCACCGGAGACAGGGCTGGAAACACCATATATTTT.

J is TRBJ1-1 and V is TRBV4-2; the D gene is possibly TRBD1 (5 bases). V was clipped by 1 base and J by 0 bases, with 12 bases between them. This CDR3 spans 16 amino acids. The germline V gene has CDR1 LGHNA and CDR2 YNFKEQ. The chain's CDR3 is CASSQGQGRMNTEAFF. CDR3 bases: TGTGCCAGCAGCCAAGGGCAGGGTAGGATGAACACTGAAGCTTTCTTT.

The rearrangement uses TRBV28 and TRBJ2-7, with no clear D. V dropped 2 bases and J dropped 1 base, with 12 bases sitting between them. This CDR3 has 15 amino acids. Germline V CDR1 and CDR2: MDHEN, SYDVKM. The CDR3 protein is CASSLIGGSSYEQYF. Written as DNA, the CDR3 is TGTGCCAGCAGTTTAATTGGTGGATCGTCCTACGAGCAGTACTTC.

CDR3 in DNA: TGTGCCAGCAGGGGTCTGACAGGAAACACCATATATTTT. Its protein product is CASRGLTGNTIYF. The chain recombines TRBV6-5 with TRBJ1-3, with D unresolved. This CDR3 contains 13 residues. Trimming left V 6 bases short and J 4 bases short, with 10 bases between. Germline CDR1 reads MNHEY; CDR2 reads SVGAGI.

The DNA for the CDR3 is TGTGCCACCAGCAGAGGCGGACTCCCGGGGGAGACCCAGTACTTC. This codes for CATSRGGLPGETQYF. This rearrangement joins TRBV15 to TRBJ2-5; D perhaps matches TRBD2 (5 bases). Trimming cost V 1 base and J 5 bases, with 14 bases left between them. The CDR3 runs to 15 residues. CDR1 is LNHNV and CDR2 is YYDKDF in the germline V gene (reference sequence).

The V call is TRBV11-2, the J call TRBJ2-1; D gene ambiguous. V gave up 0 bases and J gave up 6 bases, with 6 bases separating them. This CDR3 comprises 13 residues. Germline-derived CDR1 and CDR2 are SGHAT and FQNNGV. This CDR3 reads CASSLDRINEQFF. The CDR3 DNA reads as TGTGCCAGCAGCTTAGATCGGATCAATGAGCAGTTCTTC.

This chain connects TRBV7-2 to TRBJ1-2; TRBD1 might be the D (5 bases). Trimming pared 1 base from V and 2 bases from J, leaving 8 bases between. Germline CDR1 and CDR2: SGHTA and FQGNSA. This CDR3 contains 14 residues. In nucleotides, the CDR3 is TGTGCCAGCAGCTTAGGGGGGTTGAACTATGGCTACACCTTC. Translating it yields CASSLGGLNYGYTF.